The entry that follows covers one TCR beta chain sequence. Its antigen remains unidentified. One base away there is no much larger clone; base qualities are not given. Receptor libraries were prepared by PCR. At the Johns Hopkins FTIC core, DNA from the cultured CD4+ T cells underwent TCR sequencing with the Oncomine TCR Beta short-read assay. The QIAamp micro DNA kit was used to extract genomic DNA from the cultured CD4+ T cells. The Oncomine TCR Beta libraries from cultured CD4+ T cells were pooled using unique dual indexes and then sequenced on an Illumina iSeq 100. As for how the authors treated the data: Non-productive sequences were filtered out, and CDR3s that did not start with C, did not end with F or W, or were shorter than 7 amino acids were discarded. The MANAFEST web application identified antigen-specific clonotypes by comparing peptide-stimulated wells against reference wells and other culture wells. An FDR below 0.05, an odds ratio above 5, and a productive frequency above 0.1% in at least two of three replicate wells were required for clones to be considered positive. A clonotype was classed as cross-reactive if the clonotype showed significant expansion both in SARS-CoV-2 spike wells and in at least one common cold coronavirus spike condition. Levenshtein distances (stringdist) and unrooted phylogenetic trees (ape) in R version 3.6.1 were used to assess CDR3 homology. Using fastp at Q25 and MiXCR, TCRdb reprocessed the public reads and kept productive beta chains. Rows are combined by CDR3 protein, so each entry shows the most common genes and DNA. These V and J calls rely on TCRdb rather than the paper's analysis. This sample comprises tens of thousands of distinct CDR3 sequences, 35% to 40% of them detected only once. Roughly 29% of the sample is taken by the ten largest.

According to the germline V gene (reference sequence), CDR1 reads SEHNR and CDR2 reads FQNEAQ. At the junction V is shortened by 4 bases and J by 0 bases, with 18 bases in between. Counted from cysteine to phenylalanine, this CDR3 has 17 amino acids. CDR3 DNA is the only sequence kept; it has 51 bases, read in frame from the first base. This sample was included in a study of vaccination and CD4 T cells after COVID-19 (dated by TCRdb to about 2022). For the study in its entirety: Every convalescent patient had a positive nasal swab PCR test for SARS-CoV-2, with mild disease in roughly ten patients and severe disease in one. In the convalescent cohort there were six males and four females, among whom were two Hispanic individuals, seven Caucasians, two Asians and one multiracial person. Two doses of either the Pfizer-BioNTech BNT162b2 vaccine (n=8) or the Moderna mRNA-1273 vaccine (n=2) were administered to participants. Post-COVID blood samples from convalescent patients were collected a median of approximately 100 days after diagnosis, with a range of 35 to 161 days. Post-vaccine blood samples were taken a median of about 70 days after the second vaccine dose, with a range of about 13 to 250 days. A few convalescent patients gave samples both early after vaccination (day 14) and late after vaccination (days 161 to 241). For stimulating the cultures, overlapping spike peptide pools were used, derived from SARS-CoV-2 as well as from the common cold coronaviruses HCoV-NL63, HCoV-OC43 and HCoV-229E. Control cultures received a CEFX viral epitope pool as the positive control, an HIV-1 Nef peptide pool as the negative control, or no peptide. The spike-specific CD4+ TCR repertoire was compared before and after mRNA vaccination in around ten COVID-19 convalescent patients and a handful of infection-naive healthy vaccine recipients.

Findings and caveats that apply to the study as a whole: Although the median number of SARS-CoV-2-reactive clonotypes went up from 20 to 25 after infection to 38 after vaccination, the increase was not significant. In convalescent patients, nearly all vaccine-specific clones (304 of 307) were found to be mono-reactive for SARS-CoV-2 spike rather than cross-reactive with common cold coronaviruses. The study included relatively few convalescent patients and did not analyze early timepoints after natural infection. Among convalescent patients, a median about 86% of the SARS-CoV-2-reactive clones seen after vaccination appeared only after vaccination, which suggests priming specific to the vaccine.

The time point label here, explained by the study, means: late sampling 161 to 241 days after vaccination in a few convalescent patients. The treatment or condition label corresponds to: approximately 9-day PBMC culture with coronavirus spike peptide pools or control peptides (ViraFEST assay). The study used the ViraFEST assay, which expanded antigen-specific T cells with peptide pools and then identified expanded clonotypes by TCR sequencing. The convalescent patients' positive SARS-CoV-2 PCR tests were from March to December 2020, which was before the Alpha, Beta and Delta variants emerged in the United States. Each well held around 2 million PBMCs cultured with approximately 10 ug/ml peptide pools in IMDM containing around 5% human AB serum and 9 to 10 IU/ml IL-2. Half of the culture medium was replaced with fresh IL-2-containing medium on days 3 and 7. Once the cells had been in culture for 9 to 10 days, the EasySep CD4+ T cell isolation kit was used to isolate CD4+ T cells by negative selection. Ficoll-Paque Plus gradient centrifugation was used to isolate PBMCs from whole blood, and the isolated PBMCs were then either used fresh or cryopreserved at -140C. Each culture condition was generally run in triplicate wells.

This specimen consisted of CD4+ T cells from blood, cultured in vitro, obtained about 7 months after SARS-CoV-2 vaccination. The chain joins TRBV7-9 to TRBJ1-1, and TRBD1 may be the D gene, going by 5 matching bases. The receptor comes from a human donor who had recovered from COVID-19. The nucleotides are TGTGCCAGCAGCTCCCAGGGCGGTGGTCCCATGAACACTGAAGCTTTCTTT. Protein translation: CASSSQGGGPMNTEAFF.